This T cell receptor (beta chain) stems from a study of molecular identifiers for immune sequencing clone quantification. Deletions cut 5 bases from V and 2 bases from J, with 10 bases between. The CDR3 is made up of 13 amino acids. The germline CDR1 and CDR2 sequences are MNHEY and SVGAGI. Each CDR3 protein is one row after TCRdb ran MiXCR on the PCR reads. The sample has around 470,000 distinct CDR3 sequences, over 20% seen once; the top ten hold around 0.86%. This clonotype showed up many times. The V gene is TRBV6-5, the J gene TRBJ2-7, with D tentatively TRBD1 (6 bases). The material sequenced was naive CD8+ T cells from blood, with Jurkat cell RNA spiked in. Documented subset: FACS-sorted CD8+CD4-CCR7+CD45RA+ naive T cells. This receptor was taken from a human donor in good health. Some libraries in this study had Jurkat cell RNA spiked in. CDR3 sequence (DNA): TGTGCCAGCAGTCAATGGGGGCCCTACGAGCAGTACTTC. Amino acids: CASSQWGPYEQYF.